Shown below are 8 T cell receptor beta chains from a single sample sequenced in a study of blood T cells in healthy people across ages. With a J-beta primer mix and a sample-barcoded 5' primer, a second PCR ran 7 to 11 cycles. TCRdb re-called the 5' RACE reads with MiXCR, one entry per CDR3 protein. The sample contains about 700,000 distinct CDR3 sequences, approximately 29% of which appear only once. The sample consisted of blood. These receptors were taken from a woman aged 80 or over in good health.

This clonotype was detected only a few times. The gene calls are TRBV24-1 and TRBJ2-3; 8 nucleotides line up with TRBD2. The length of the CDR3 is 15 residues. V shed 3 bases and J 0 bases; nucleotides not matched to a gene: 1. Germline CDR1 KGHDR, CDR2 SFDVKD. For the CDR3, the DNA is TGTGCCACCAGTGATAAGCGGGGGAGCACAGATACGCAGTATTTT. Its translation is CATSDKRGSTDTQYF.

In its sample, this clonotype was seen many times. CDR3 protein: CSARDLRTDYGYTF. CDR3 nucleotide sequence: TGCAGTGCTAGAGATTTAAGGACAGACTATGGCTACACCTTC. The rearrangement uses TRBV20-1 and TRBJ1-2, with TRBD1 as a possible D gene (6 bases). The germline V gene encodes CDR1 DFQATT and CDR2 SNEGSKA (reference sequence). The CDR3 totals 14 residues. Trimming pared 0 bases from V and 3 bases from J, leaving 11 bases between.

In its sample, this clonotype was seen many times. This sequence joins TRBV5-6 and TRBJ2-6, with TRBD2 matching 10 bases. The CDR3 sequence is 19 residues long. The junction had 10 bases not matched to a gene; V was cut back by 4 bases and J by 0 bases. Germline V lookup: CDR1 SGHDT, CDR2 YYEEEE. CDR3 coding DNA: TGTGCCAGCAGCGAGGCCGGGACTAGCGTTGCCTCTGGGGCCAACGTCCTGACTTTC. As protein: CASSEAGTSVASGANVLTF.

V gene TRBV12-3 or TRBV12-4 combines with J gene TRBJ2-2; D tentatively fits TRBD1 or TRBD2 (5 bases each). This CDR3 region has 14 residues. V lost 6 bases, J lost 1 base, and 9 bases lay in between. DNA of the CDR3: TGTGCCAGCAGATCGGGACGGAACACCGGGGAGCTGTTTTTT. This encodes CASRSGRNTGELFF.

This clonotype was detected many times. The V and J genes are TRBV7-2 and TRBJ1-4, with D perhaps matching TRBD1 (5 bases). This CDR3 comprises 15 residues. V dropped 4 bases and J dropped 6 bases, with 15 bases sitting between them. Germline values: CDR1 SGHTA, CDR2 FQGNSA. The CDR3 reads CASSYGTQRDEKLFF. Written as DNA, the CDR3 is TGTGCCAGCAGCTATGGGACCCAGCGGGATGAAAAACTGTTTTTT.

The rearrangement uses TRBV29-1 and TRBJ1-1; no clear D. Germline V CDR1 and CDR2: SQVTM, ANQGSEA. This CDR3 region has 13 residues. V was trimmed by 4 bases and J by 1 base, leaving 10 bases between them. CDR3 in DNA: TGCAGCGTTGCGTATTTGGCGAACACTGAAGCTTTCTTT. It is translated as CSVAYLANTEAFF.

This chain uses TRBV5-5 with TRBJ1-3, with D possibly TRBD1 on 5 matching bases. The CDR3 consists of 16 residues. V was cut by 4 bases and J by 0 bases, with 14 bases left in between. Germline values: CDR1 SGHKS, CDR2 YYEKEE (reference sequence). The CDR3 coding sequence is TGTGCCAGCAGCCCGGGCGGGGGTCCCTCTGGAAACACCATATATTTT. It is translated as CASSPGGGPSGNTIYF.

This clonotype was found many times. The chain uses TRBV7-8 and TRBJ1-2; the D gene is possibly TRBD1 (5 bases). This CDR3 has 12 amino acids. CDR1 SGHVS and CDR2 FQNEAQ come from the germline V gene. V lost 5 bases, J lost 6 bases, and 10 bases lay in between. CDR3 protein: CASSLQGHGYTF. The CDR3 DNA reads as TGTGCCAGCAGCCTGCAGGGACATGGCTACACCTTC.